The entry below describes one TCR beta chain. This sample is drawn from a study of blood T cell repertoires in COVID-19. Produced via immunoSEQ multiplex PCR; TCRdb's table is partial and in-frame only. The table records around 170,000 clones, 65% to 90% of them present only once. The CDR3 consists of 17 residues. The V call is TRBV21-1, the J call TRBJ1-5; TRBD1 is the table's D call and was not checked against the DNA. TRBV21-1 is a recognized pseudogene. The receptor's source is a man over 45 with active or convalescent COVID-19. Sample: peripheral blood. The CDR3 region is CASSKTHSDSLNQPQHF. As DNA, the CDR3 is TGTGCCAGCAGCAAGACACACAGTGACAGCCTGAATCAGCCCCAGCATTTT.